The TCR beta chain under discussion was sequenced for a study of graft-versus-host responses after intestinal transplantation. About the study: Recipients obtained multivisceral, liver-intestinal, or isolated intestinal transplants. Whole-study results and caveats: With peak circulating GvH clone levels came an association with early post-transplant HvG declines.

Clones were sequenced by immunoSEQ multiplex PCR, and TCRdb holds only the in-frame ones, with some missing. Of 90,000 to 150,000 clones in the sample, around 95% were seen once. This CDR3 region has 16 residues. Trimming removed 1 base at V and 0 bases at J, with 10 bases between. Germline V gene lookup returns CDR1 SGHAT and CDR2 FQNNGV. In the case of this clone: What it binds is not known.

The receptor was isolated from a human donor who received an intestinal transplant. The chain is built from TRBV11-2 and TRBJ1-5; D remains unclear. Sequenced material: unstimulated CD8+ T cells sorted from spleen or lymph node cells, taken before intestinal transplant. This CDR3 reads CASSLVFEYSNQPQHF. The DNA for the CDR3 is TGTGCCAGCAGCTTAGTGTTCGAGTATAGCAATCAGCCCCAGCATTTT.